This T cell receptor (beta chain) is drawn from a study of T-cell reconstitution after alpha-beta-depleted transplantation in children. CDR1 is LNHDA and CDR2 is SQIVND in the germline V gene (reference sequence). The CDR3 runs 14 residues. Losses at the gene ends were 3 bases for V and 5 bases for J; bases not matched to a gene: 6. Study outcomes and limitations: In patients about two months after transplant, alpha-beta T cells reportedly arose from several hundred expanded graft clones.

About this clonotype: Its specificity is not known.

TCRbeta library preparation incorporated unique molecular identifiers. TCRdb reanalysed the PCR reads using MiXCR and keeps one entry per CDR3 protein. The profile shows some 600,000 distinct CDR3 sequences, under 15% of them singletons. This chain uses TRBV19 with TRBJ1-2, with 7 bases lining up with TRBD1. Sequenced here: PBMCs, mostly from graft donor cells, sampled 360 days after TCRalphabeta/CD19-depleted stem cell transplant. This TCR came from a male patient younger than 18 who had a stem cell transplant for acute myeloid leukemia, so the T cells may come from the graft donor. This chain's CDR3 is CASSIDRAAYGYTF. CDR3 bases: TGTGCCAGTAGTATCGACAGGGCAGCATATGGCTACACCTTC.